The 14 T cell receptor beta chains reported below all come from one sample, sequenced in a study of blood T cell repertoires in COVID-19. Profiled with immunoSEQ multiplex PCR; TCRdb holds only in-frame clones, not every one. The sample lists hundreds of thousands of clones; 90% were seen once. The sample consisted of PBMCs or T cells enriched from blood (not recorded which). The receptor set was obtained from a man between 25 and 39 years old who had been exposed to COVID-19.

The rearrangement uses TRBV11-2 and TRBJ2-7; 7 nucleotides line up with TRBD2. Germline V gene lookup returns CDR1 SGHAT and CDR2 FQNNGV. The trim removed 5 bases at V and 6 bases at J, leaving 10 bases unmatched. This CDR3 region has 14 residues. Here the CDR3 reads CASSQTDGRSEQYF. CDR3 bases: TGTGCCAGCAGCCAGACTGACGGGAGGAGCGAGCAGTACTTC.

The CDR3 protein is CASSLEGYGWGGGETQYF. The CDR3 DNA follows: TGTGCCAGCAGCTTAGAAGGTTATGGTTGGGGGGGAGGCGAGACCCAGTACTTC. V and J are TRBV11-2 and TRBJ2-5; 7 positions match TRBD2. The CDR3 extends over 18 amino acids. Trimming took 0 bases from V and 5 from J; bases not matched to a gene: 15. The germline V gene encodes CDR1 SGHAT and CDR2 FQNNGV. Drawing the rest from reference TRBV11-2 and TRBJ2-5, the complete variable domain is EAGVAQSPRYKIIEKRQSVAFWCNPISGHATLYWYQQILGQGPKLLIQFQNNGVVDDSQLPKDRFSAERLKGVDSTLKIQPAKLEDSAVYLCASSLEGYGWGGGETQYFGPGTRLLVL.

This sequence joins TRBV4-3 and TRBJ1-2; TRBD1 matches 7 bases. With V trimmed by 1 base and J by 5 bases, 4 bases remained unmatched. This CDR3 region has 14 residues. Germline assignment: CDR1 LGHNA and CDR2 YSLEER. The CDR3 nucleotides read TGCGCCAGCAGCCAAGGCGGGACAGCGTATGGCTACACCTTC. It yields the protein CASSQGGTAYGYTF.

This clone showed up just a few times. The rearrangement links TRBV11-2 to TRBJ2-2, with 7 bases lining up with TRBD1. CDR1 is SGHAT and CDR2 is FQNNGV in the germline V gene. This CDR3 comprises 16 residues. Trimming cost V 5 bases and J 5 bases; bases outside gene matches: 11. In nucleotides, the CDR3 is TGTGCCAGCAGCGACATCGGACAGGCGAGGACCGGGGAGCTGTTTTTT. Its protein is CASSDIGQARTGELFF.

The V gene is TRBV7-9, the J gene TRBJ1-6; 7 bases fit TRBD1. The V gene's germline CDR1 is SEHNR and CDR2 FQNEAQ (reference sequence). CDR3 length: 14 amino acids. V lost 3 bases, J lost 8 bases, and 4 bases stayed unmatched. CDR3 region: CASSLTGMDSPLHF. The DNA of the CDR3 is TGTGCCAGCAGCTTGACAGGGATGGATTCACCCCTCCACTTT.

The CDR3 nucleotides read TGTGCCACACGCCAGCGGGGGTACACAGATACGCAGTATTTT. Its protein is CATRQRGYTDTQYF. The gene calls are TRBV6-5 and TRBJ2-3; 8 bases fit TRBD2. The germline gives CDR1 MNHEY, CDR2 SVGAGI. The junction had 8 bases not matched to a gene; V was cut back by 10 bases and J by 2 bases. The length of the CDR3 is 14 residues.

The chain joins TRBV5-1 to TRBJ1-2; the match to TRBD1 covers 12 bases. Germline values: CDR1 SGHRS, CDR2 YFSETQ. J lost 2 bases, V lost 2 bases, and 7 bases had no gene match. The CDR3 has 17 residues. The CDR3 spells CASSFGDRGQGNYGYTF. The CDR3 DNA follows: TGCGCCAGCAGCTTTGGGGACAGGGGGCAAGGAAACTATGGCTACACCTTC.

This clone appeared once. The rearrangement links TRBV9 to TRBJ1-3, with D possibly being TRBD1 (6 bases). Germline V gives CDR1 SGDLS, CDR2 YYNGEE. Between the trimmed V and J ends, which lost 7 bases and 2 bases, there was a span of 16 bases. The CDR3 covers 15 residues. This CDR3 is CASGLHRTAGNTIYF. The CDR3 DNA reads TGTGCCAGCGGCCTCCATCGGACAGCTGGAAACACCATATATTTT.

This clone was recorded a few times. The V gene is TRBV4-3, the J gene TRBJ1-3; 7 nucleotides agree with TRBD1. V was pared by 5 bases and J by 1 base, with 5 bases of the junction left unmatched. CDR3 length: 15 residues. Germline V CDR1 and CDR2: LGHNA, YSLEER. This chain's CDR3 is CASSSQTGSGNTIYF. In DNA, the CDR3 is TGCGCCAGCAGCTCCCAGACAGGGTCTGGAAACACCATATATTTT.

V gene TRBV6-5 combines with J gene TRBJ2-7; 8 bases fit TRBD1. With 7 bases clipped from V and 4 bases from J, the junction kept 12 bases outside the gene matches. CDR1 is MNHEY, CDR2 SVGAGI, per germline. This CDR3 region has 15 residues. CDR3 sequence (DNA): TGTGCCAGCACATACCACCCGGGACAGGAATACGAGCAGTACTTC. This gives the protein CASTYHPGQEYEQYF.

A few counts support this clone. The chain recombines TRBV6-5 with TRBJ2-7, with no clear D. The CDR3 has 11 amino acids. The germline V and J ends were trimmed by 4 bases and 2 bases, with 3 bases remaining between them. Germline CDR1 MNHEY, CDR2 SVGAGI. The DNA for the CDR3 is TGTGCCAGCAGTTCCGCCTACGAGCAGTACTTC. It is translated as CASSSAYEQYF.

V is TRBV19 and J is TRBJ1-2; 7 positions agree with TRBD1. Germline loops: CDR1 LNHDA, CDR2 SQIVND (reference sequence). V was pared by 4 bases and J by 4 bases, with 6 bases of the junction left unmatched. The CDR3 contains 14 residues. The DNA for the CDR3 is TGTGCCAGTAGTAGGGGACAGCTTTCCTATGGCTACACCTTC. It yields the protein CASSRGQLSYGYTF.

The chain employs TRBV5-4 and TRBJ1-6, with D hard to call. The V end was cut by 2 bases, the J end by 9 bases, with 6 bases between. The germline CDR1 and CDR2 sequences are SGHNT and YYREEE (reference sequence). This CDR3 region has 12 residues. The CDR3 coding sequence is TGTGCCAGCAGCTTTCCAGGTTCACCCCTCCACTTT. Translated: CASSFPGSPLHF. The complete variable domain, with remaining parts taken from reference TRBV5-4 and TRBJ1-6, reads ETGVTQSPTHLIKTRGQQVTLRCSSQSGHNTVSWYQQALGQGPQFIFQYYREEENGRGNFPPRFSGLQFPNYSSELNVNALELDDSALYLCASSFPGSPLHFGNGTRLTVT.

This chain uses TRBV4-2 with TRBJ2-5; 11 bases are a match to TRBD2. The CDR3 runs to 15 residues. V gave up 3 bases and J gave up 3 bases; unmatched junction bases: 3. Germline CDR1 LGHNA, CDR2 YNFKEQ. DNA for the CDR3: TGTGCCAGCAGCCAGCCACTAGCGGGGGAAGAGACCCAGTACTTC. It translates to CASSQPLAGEETQYF.